This T cell receptor beta chain was obtained from a study of blood T cell repertoires in COVID-19. From germline, CDR1 is SGHVS and CDR2 FQNEAQ. Trimming took 3 bases from V and 6 from J; bases not matched to a gene: 13. The CDR3 consists of 17 residues. Assay used: immunoSEQ multiplex PCR; TCRdb lists only in-frame clones, some missing. The profile covers 280,000 or so clones, with 89% appearing a single time and 9.5% to 15% taken by the ten largest. Input material: peripheral blood. The chain is built from TRBV7-8 and TRBJ1-4; 7 bases agree with TRBD1. The sequence came from a woman aged 55-69 years with acute or convalescent COVID-19. CDR3 nucleotides: TGTGCCAGCAGCTTGAGACAGGGTCTTGGGATAGATGAAAAACTGTTTTTT. The encoded protein is CASSLRQGLGIDEKLFF.